Listed here are 8 T cell receptor beta chains from one sample, sequenced in a study of blood T cells in healthy people across ages. A second PCR, run for roughly 7 to 12 cycles, used a sample-barcoded 5' primer plus a J-beta primer mix. TCRdb re-called the 5' RACE reads with MiXCR, one entry per CDR3 protein. The top ten clones hold around 2.1% of a sample with under 2,000,000 distinct CDR3 sequences, about 50% of them seen once. The sequenced material came from blood. The receptor set was obtained from a middle-aged woman in good health.

In this sample, this clonotype turned up once. This chain connects TRBV12-3 or TRBV12-4 to TRBJ1-2; 8 bases are a match to TRBD1. This CDR3 has 14 amino acids. The junction had 10 bases not matched to a gene; V was cut back by 5 bases and J by 8 bases. CDR3 amino acids: CASSPGQGPRGYTF. As DNA, the CDR3 is TGTGCCAGCAGTCCTGGACAGGGCCCTAGGGGCTACACCTTC.

This sequence joins TRBV7-2 and TRBJ2-3; 10 nucleotides line up with TRBD2. The germline CDR1 and CDR2 sequences are SGHTA and FQGNSA. This CDR3 has 16 amino acids. V lost 0 bases, J lost 6 bases, and 6 bases stayed unmatched. The CDR3 loop is CASSLAVAGGGDTQYF. Here the CDR3 DNA reads TGTGCCAGCAGCTTAGCCGTAGCGGGGGGCGGGGATACGCAGTATTTT.

This chain connects TRBV7-9 to TRBJ2-7, with TRBD2 matching 8 bases. Germline-derived CDR1 and CDR2 are SEHNR and FQNEAQ (reference sequence). This CDR3 region has 13 residues. V lost 4 bases to trimming and J lost 7 bases; unmatched junction nucleotides: 6. The CDR3 sequence: CASSSRRGGEQYF. CDR3 nucleotide sequence: TGTGCCAGCAGCTCAAGACGGGGGGGAGAGCAGTACTTC.

The genes are TRBV20-1 and TRBJ2-7; perhaps TRBD1 as D (7 bases). V was cut by 6 bases and J by 3 bases, with 18 bases left in between. CDR3 size: 14 residues. Germline-derived CDR1 and CDR2 are DFQATT and SNEGSKA (reference sequence). CDR3 amino acids: CSAIPGGIGYEQYF. DNA of the CDR3: TGCAGTGCCATACCAGGGGGGATCGGCTACGAGCAGTACTTC.

The rearrangement links TRBV11-3 to TRBJ1-4; weak D call: TRBD1 (5 bases). The germline V gene has CDR1 SGHNT and CDR2 YENEEA. V lost 5 bases, J lost 6 bases, and 19 bases lay in between. The CDR3 loop spans 16 amino acids. CDR3 sequence reads: CASSHYDSPRDEKLFF. CDR3 DNA sequence: TGTGCCAGCAGCCATTATGACAGCCCCCGGGATGAAAAACTGTTTTTT.

The gene calls are TRBV5-6 and TRBJ2-5; D may be TRBD2 (6 bases). Trimming cost V 0 bases and J 11 bases, with 17 bases left between them. This CDR3 has 14 amino acids. Germline V gives CDR1 SGHDT, CDR2 YYEEEE. DNA of the CDR3: TGTGCCAGCAGCTTGGAAGGGCAGGGACGGGAGCAGTACTTC. Its protein product is CASSLEGQGREQYF.

V and J are TRBV2 and TRBJ1-4; no firm D call. This CDR3 is 13 amino acids long. Looked up from germline, CDR1 is SNHLY and CDR2 is FYNNEI. Trimming removed 8 bases at V and 6 bases at J, with 13 bases between. This CDR3 reads CASGDAYDEKLFF. CDR3 nucleotide sequence: TGTGCCAGCGGAGATGCGTATGATGAAAAACTGTTTTTT.

This clonotype was observed a handful of times. The rearrangement links TRBV7-3 to TRBJ1-2, with a tentative D call TRBD1 (5 bases). This CDR3 spans 17 amino acids. CDR1 and CDR2 (germline): SGHTA, FQGTGA. Trimming removed 2 bases at V and 1 base at J, with 17 bases between. CDR3 region: CASSLLGGRGDNYGYTF. The CDR3 region has the DNA TGTGCCAGCAGCTTATTGGGGGGTCGCGGCGATAACTATGGCTACACCTTC.